The rows below give T cell receptor beta chains drawn from one sample of a study of CD8 T cells in ankylosing spondylitis. Using its own MiXCR run on the 5' RACE reads, TCRdb lists one record per CDR3 protein. The sample includes about 540,000 distinct CDR3 sequences, 9.5% to 15% seen only once; the top ten take 6.8%. Material: blood, either unsorted or a sorted T cell fraction (not recorded which). These TCRs come from a male donor with ankylosing spondylitis. Each CDR3 is given with its conserved first and last residue. D genes are given only for firm matches. Size values are once, few and many counts, or a class for expanded clones, and some rows have none.

V gene	D gene	J gene	clone size	CDR3 protein	CDR3 DNA
TRBV6-2/TRBV6-3	TRBD2	TRBJ2-7	NA	CASSPLEREDNEQYF	TGTGCCAGCAGTCCCTTGGAGCGGGAGGACAACGAGCAGTACTTC
TRBV5-6	NA	TRBJ2-5	NA	CASSFGSVRGTQYF	TGTGCCAGCAGCTTCGGCAGCGTGCGGGGGACCCAGTACTTC
TRBV7-9	NA	TRBJ1-3	many	CASSLGFSGNTIYF	TGTGCCAGCAGCTTAGGGTTCTCTGGAAACACCATATATTTT
TRBV20-1	NA	TRBJ2-1	NA	CSAKAGSYNEQFF	TGCAGTGCTAAGGCGGGATCCTACAATGAGCAGTTCTTC
TRBV18	NA	TRBJ1-6	NA	CASSSRDGNSPLHF	TGTGCCAGCTCATCCCGGGACGGCAATTCACCCCTCCACTTT
TRBV7-9	NA	TRBJ2-3	NA	CASSYQGSSTDTQYF	TGTGCCAGCAGCTACCAAGGGAGTAGCACAGATACGCAGTATTTT
TRBV3-1	TRBD2	TRBJ2-1	few	CASSPPGTSGYNEQFF	TGTGCCAGCAGCCCTCCCGGGACTAGCGGATACAATGAGCAGTTCTTC
TRBV7-8	TRBD2	TRBJ2-1	many	CASTQRESSYNEQFF	TGTGCCAGCACCCAGCGGGAGAGCTCCTACAATGAGCAGTTCTTC
TRBV30	NA	TRBJ2-7	NA	CAWNRLDPTSEQYF	TGTGCCTGGAATCGACTAGACCCGACGAGCGAGCAGTACTTC
TRBV11-2	TRBD2	TRBJ2-1	few	CASSLATSGRGDEQFF	TGTGCCAGCAGCTTAGCAACTAGCGGGAGAGGGGATGAGCAGTTCTTC
TRBV24-1	NA	TRBJ1-1	many	CATRDTHTEAFF	TGTGCCACAAGGGACACGCACACTGAAGCTTTCTTT